This TCR beta chain was recorded in a study of blood T cell repertoires in COVID-19. The overall study: Italy, Spain and the United States were the sources of the convalescent and acute COVID-19 samples. T cells, B-cell-depleted T cells, or PBMCs supplied cDNA or gDNA.

Some clones are missing from TCRdb's copy, which holds only in-frame ones; the method was immunoSEQ multiplex PCR. In the table there are around 170,000 clones, approximately 86% of which are singletons. The CDR3 is 14 residues long. After removal of 6 bases from V and 4 bases from J, the junction contained 5 bases not matched to a gene. The V gene's germline CDR1 is LGHDT and CDR2 YNNKEL (reference sequence). Sequences were obtained from peripheral blood. This TCR was recovered from a man aged 50-59 years with active or convalescent COVID-19. The V call is TRBV3-1 (or the pseudogene TRBV3-2), the J call TRBJ1-4, with 7 bases fitting TRBD1. CDR3 sequence: CASRHNRGNEKLFF. CDR3 in DNA: TGTGCCAGCAGACACAACAGGGGTAATGAAAAACTGTTTTTT.